This T cell receptor beta chain was obtained from a study of PD-L1 blockade in urothelial cancer. Libraries were prepared by immunoSEQ multiplex PCR; TCRdb keeps only in-frame clonotypes and omits some of them. The data contain 45,000 to 50,000 clones, 88% of them singletons. The sample consisted of PBMCs, taken around atezolizumab (anti-PD-L1) treatment. The TCR was taken from a man of 80 years or more with urothelial cancer.

CDR3 sequence reads: CASSEDRANTEAFF. The CDR3 DNA reads TGTGCCAGTAGTGAGGACAGGGCTAACACTGAAGCTTTCTTT. The chain uses TRBV19 and TRBJ1-1; TRBD1 matches 8 bases. The CDR3 length is 14 residues. Trimming removed 5 bases from V and 2 bases from J; junction bases left unmatched: 4. Germline V lookup: CDR1 LNHDA, CDR2 SQIVND (reference sequence).